The next 5 T cell receptor beta chains were all read from a single sample in a study of cytomegalovirus exposure and HLA in healthy donors. It was with 60 Vbeta and 13 Jbeta primers that the PCR ran. The repertoire was sequenced with immunoSEQ multiplex PCR; TCRdb's copy has only in-frame clones and lacks some. The sample has about 130,000 clones; about 74% are singletons. The sequenced sample was PBMCs. The receptors shown here come from a woman aged 50 to 60 in good health and CMV-seropositive.

The chain is built from TRBV11-3 and TRBJ2-5; perhaps TRBD1 as D (6 bases). V was shortened by 4 bases and J by 2 bases, with 14 bases between the two germline ends. The CDR3 totals 15 residues. The germline gives CDR1 SGHNT, CDR2 YENEEA. In DNA form, the CDR3 reads TGTGCCAGCAGCTCGGGACAAGGGGTTCAAGAGACCCAGTACTTC. Translated, it gives CASSSGQGVQETQYF.

The V gene is TRBV19, the J gene TRBJ2-3; 9 bases agree with TRBD2. The V gene end was trimmed by 5 bases and the J gene end by 5 bases; junction bases not matched to a gene: 14. The CDR3 sequence is 17 residues long. The germline V gene has CDR1 LNHDA and CDR2 SQIVND (reference sequence). This CDR3 is CASSWTYGGGVKDTQYF. The CDR3 DNA sequence: TGTGCCAGTAGTTGGACATATGGCGGGGGGGTAAAAGATACGCAGTATTTT. The whole variable domain, filled in from reference TRBV19 and TRBJ2-3, reads DGGITQSPKYLFRKEGQNVTLSCEQNLNHDAMYWYRQDPGQGLRLIYYSQIVNDFQKGDIAEGYSVSREKKESFPLTVTSAQKNPTAFYLCASSWTYGGGVKDTQYFGPGTRLTVL.

The chain combines TRBV28 with TRBJ1-2; 10 bases match TRBD1. There are 12 residues in the CDR3. Germline V gene sequence: CDR1 MDHEN, CDR2 SYDVKM. V shed 6 bases and J 8 bases; nucleotides not matched to a gene: 3. This CDR3 reads CASRDRGGGYTF. CDR3 sequence (DNA): TGTGCCAGCAGGGACAGGGGGGGAGGCTACACCTTC.

This clone has only a few counts. DNA for the CDR3: TGTGCTAGTGGAAAAGGGGGGGGCTATGGCTACACCTTC. Encoded protein: CASGKGGGYGYTF. The genes are TRBV12-5 and TRBJ1-2, with D possibly TRBD1 on 6 matching bases. V lost 6 bases to trimming and J lost 4 bases, with 12 bases between them. The CDR3 extends over 13 amino acids. Per germline, CDR1 LGHNT and CDR2 FRNRAP. Complete variable domain (other parts from reference TRBV12-5 and TRBJ1-2): DARVTQTPRHKVTEMGQEVTMRCQPILGHNTVFWYRQTMMQGLELLAYFRNRAPLDDSGMPKDRFSAEMPDATLATLKIQPSEPRDSAVYFCASGKGGGYGYTFGSGTRLTVV.

The chain has TRBV7-2 and TRBJ1-5; D remains ambiguous. Germline CDR1 SGHTA, CDR2 FQGNSA. Trimming removed 5 bases at V and 0 bases at J, with 8 bases between. CDR3 length: 14 residues. CDR3 coding DNA: TGTGCCAGCAGCATTCTTTATAGCAATCAGCCCCAGCATTTT. This translates into CASSILYSNQPQHF. Drawing the rest from reference TRBV7-2 and TRBJ1-5, the complete variable domain is GAGVSQSPSNKVTEKGKDVELRCDPISGHTALYWYRQSLGQGLEFLIYFQGNSAPDKSGLPSDRFSAERTGGSVSTLTIQRTQQEDSAVYLCASSILYSNQPQHFGDGTRLSIL.